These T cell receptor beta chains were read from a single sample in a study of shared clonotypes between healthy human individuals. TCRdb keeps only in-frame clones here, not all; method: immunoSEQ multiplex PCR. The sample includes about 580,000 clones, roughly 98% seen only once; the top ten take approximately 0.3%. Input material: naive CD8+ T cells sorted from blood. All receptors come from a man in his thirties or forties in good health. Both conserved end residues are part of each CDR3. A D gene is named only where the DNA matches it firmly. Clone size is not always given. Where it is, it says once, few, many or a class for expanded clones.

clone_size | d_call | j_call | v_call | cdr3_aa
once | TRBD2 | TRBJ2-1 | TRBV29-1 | CSVLGEAGIYNEQFF
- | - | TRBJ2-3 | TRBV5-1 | CASSARDSTPPDTQYF
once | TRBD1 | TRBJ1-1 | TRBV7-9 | CASSLGPQGALNTEAFF
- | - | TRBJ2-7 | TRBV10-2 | CASSPGVGYEQYF
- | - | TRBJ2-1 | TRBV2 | CASSEGRWEQFF
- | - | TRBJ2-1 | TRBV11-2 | CASSLSPGDSYNEQFF
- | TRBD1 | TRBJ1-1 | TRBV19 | CASSSTGWVDTEAFF
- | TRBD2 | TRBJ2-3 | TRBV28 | CASYGLGLASTDTQYF
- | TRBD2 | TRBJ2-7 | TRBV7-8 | CASSSRGGSIIYEQYF
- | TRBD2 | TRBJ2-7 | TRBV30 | CAWSSPAGGPSYEQYF
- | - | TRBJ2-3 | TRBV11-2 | CASSSRGRDTQYF
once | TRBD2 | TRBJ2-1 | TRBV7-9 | CASSLVAGENEQFF
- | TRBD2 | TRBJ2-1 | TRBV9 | CASSAGTSRDYNEQFF
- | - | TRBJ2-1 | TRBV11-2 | CASSLIYNEQFF
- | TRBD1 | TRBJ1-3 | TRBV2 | CASSGTGTNTIYF
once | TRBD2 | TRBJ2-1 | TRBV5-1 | CASSPSAGARNEQFF
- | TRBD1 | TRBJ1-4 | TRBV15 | CATSRGNRGLEKLFF
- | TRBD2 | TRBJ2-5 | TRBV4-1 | CASSKVAGGAETQYF
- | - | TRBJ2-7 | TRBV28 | CASSYVQGRNEQYF
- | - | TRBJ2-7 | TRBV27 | CASSTREEQYF
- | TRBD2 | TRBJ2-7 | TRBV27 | CASSPLGTSYEQYF
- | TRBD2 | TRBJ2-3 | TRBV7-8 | CASSLALAGATDTQYF
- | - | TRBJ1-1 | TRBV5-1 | CASSFGAAEAFF
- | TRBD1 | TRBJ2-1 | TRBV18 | CASSQGTGDYNEQFF
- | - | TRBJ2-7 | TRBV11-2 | CASSPSYEQYF